This passage covers 9 T cell receptor beta chains from one sample sequenced in a study of blood T cells in healthy people across ages. A second roughly 6 to 12 cycle PCR used barcoded and J-beta primers. TCRdb re-derived calls from the 5' RACE reads in MiXCR, one entry per CDR3 protein. The table has over 950,000 distinct CDR3 sequences, roughly 51% seen once. The specimen was blood. The receptor set was obtained from a woman aged 55-70 years in good health.

This clonotype appeared a few times. The J gene is TRBJ1-5, the V gene TRBV12-3 or TRBV12-4; no firm D call. V lost 8 bases, J lost 9 bases, and 11 bases lay in between. CDR3 length: 11 residues. CDR3: CASWERSPQHF. The CDR3 DNA is TGTGCCAGCTGGGAGAGATCGCCCCAGCATTTT.

V and J are TRBV6-2 or TRBV6-3 and TRBJ1-2; D perhaps matches TRBD1 (6 bases). This CDR3 contains 15 residues. The germline V gene has CDR1 MNHEY and CDR2 SVGEGT. Trimming shortened V by 4 bases and J by 6 bases, and 18 bases separated the two germline ends. CDR3 residues: CASSWPPSGDDGYTF. The CDR3 DNA is TGTGCCAGCAGTTGGCCCCCGTCAGGGGACGATGGCTACACCTTC.

The chain carries TRBV7-9 and TRBJ1-1, with D hard to call. Per the germline V gene, CDR1 is SEHNR and CDR2 is FQNEAQ (reference sequence). V dropped 5 bases and J dropped 0 bases, with 13 bases sitting between them. The CDR3 runs 15 residues. The CDR3 reads CASSDTTGMNTEAFF. Written as DNA, the CDR3 is TGTGCCAGCAGCGATACTACCGGGATGAACACTGAAGCTTTCTTT.

The chain joins TRBV12-3 or TRBV12-4 to TRBJ1-5; TRBD1 might be the D (5 bases). The CDR3 contains 14 residues. V was clipped by 1 base and J by 4 bases, with 8 bases between them. In DNA form, the CDR3 reads TGTGCCAGCAGTTTAGATGGGGCAAATCAGCCCCAGCATTTT. It translates to CASSLDGANQPQHF.

This chain joins TRBV15 and TRBJ2-1, with TRBD1 as a possible D gene (6 bases). Germline CDR1 LNHNV, CDR2 YYDKDF (reference sequence). The V end was cut by 1 base, the J end by 8 bases, with 12 bases between. The CDR3 runs to 14 residues. The CDR3 loop reads CATSRGDNADEQFF. The CDR3 DNA reads as TGTGCCACCAGCAGAGGGGACAACGCGGATGAGCAGTTCTTC.

This clonotype was found a few times. The chain couples TRBV7-2 to TRBJ2-3; the D is unclear. From germline, CDR1 is SGHTA and CDR2 FQGNSA. V was clipped by 0 bases and J by 2 bases, with 9 bases between them. The CDR3 is made up of 15 amino acids. CDR3 in amino acids: CASSLAYFPTDTQYF. The CDR3 DNA sequence: TGTGCCAGCAGCTTAGCGTATTTCCCCACAGATACGCAGTATTTT.

Only a few counts were recorded for this clonotype. This sequence joins TRBV5-4 and TRBJ1-1; possibly TRBD1 for D (5 bases). The germline V and J ends were trimmed by 5 bases and 3 bases, with 14 bases remaining between them. The CDR3 contains 14 residues. The germline gives CDR1 SGHNT, CDR2 YYREEE (reference sequence). The CDR3 is CASSTGTADTEAFF. The CDR3 region has the DNA TGTGCCAGCAGTACCGGGACGGCGGACACTGAAGCTTTCTTT.

With regard to this clonotype: A much larger clone lies one base from this, so it may be a read error. V and J are TRBV4-1 and TRBJ2-5; perhaps D is TRBD1 or TRBD2 (5 bases each). The J call may be wrong; the DNA end is better matched by TRBJ2-1. Germline CDR1 MGHRA, CDR2 YSYEKL. This CDR3 contains 15 residues. The CDR3, as DNA: TGCGCCAGCAGCCAAGTGGGCAGGGACCAAGAGACCCAGTTCTTC. The encoded protein is CASSQVGRDQETQFF.

This chain uses TRBV7-3 with TRBJ2-7; no clear D gene. The germline V and J ends were trimmed by 4 bases and 5 bases, with 12 bases remaining between them. Per the germline V gene, CDR1 is SGHTA and CDR2 is FQGTGA. The CDR3 length is 13 residues. The CDR3 DNA reads as TGTGCCAGCAGCTCCAGCTCGAACCACGAGCAGTACTTC. Its protein product is CASSSSSNHEQYF.